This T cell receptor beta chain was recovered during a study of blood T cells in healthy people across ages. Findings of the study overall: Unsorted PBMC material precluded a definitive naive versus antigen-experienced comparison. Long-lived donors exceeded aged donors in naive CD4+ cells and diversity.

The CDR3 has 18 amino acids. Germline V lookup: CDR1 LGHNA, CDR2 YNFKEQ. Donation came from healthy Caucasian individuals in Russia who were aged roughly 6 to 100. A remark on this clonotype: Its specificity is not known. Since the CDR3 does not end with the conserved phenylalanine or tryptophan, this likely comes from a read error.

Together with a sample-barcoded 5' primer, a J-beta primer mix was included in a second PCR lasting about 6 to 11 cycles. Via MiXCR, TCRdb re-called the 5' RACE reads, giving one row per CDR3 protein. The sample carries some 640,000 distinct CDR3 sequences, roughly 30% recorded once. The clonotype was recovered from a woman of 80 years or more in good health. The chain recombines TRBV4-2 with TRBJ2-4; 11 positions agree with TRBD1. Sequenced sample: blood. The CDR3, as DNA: TGTGCCGGCAGCCAAGAGAGGGTCGGAGGGGACAGGGGGGACATTCAGTACTTA. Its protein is CAGSQERVGGDRGDIQYL.